This entry is about one TCR beta chain. Its antigen is as yet unknown. The data stem from a study of cytomegalovirus exposure and HLA in healthy donors. Study observations and caveats: A later analysis linked a missense variant in DCLRE1C to the trimming of TCR beta V and J genes. Most TCR sequences were uncommon, yet certain public TCRs appeared in many donors. Some TCR beta chains (approximately 180 of them) were listed as cytomegalovirus-associated. According to a later analysis, most TCR beta chains associated with CMV appeared HLA-restricted.

The PCR contained 60 Vbeta and 13 Jbeta primers. Some clones are missing from TCRdb's copy, which holds only in-frame ones; the method was immunoSEQ multiplex PCR. The repertoire holds roughly 100,000 clones, with around 75% as singletons. Trimming cost V 6 bases and J 5 bases, with 10 bases left between them. The CDR3 totals 12 residues. Germline CDR1 MGHDK, CDR2 SYGVNS. The chain recombines TRBV25-1 with TRBJ2-5; TRBD1 is a possible D gene (6 bases). The clonotype was recovered from a man aged 35-49 years in good health and CMV-seronegative. The sequenced material came from PBMCs. CDR3 protein: CASRSGVETQYF. Here the CDR3 DNA reads TGTGCCAGCAGATCAGGGGTGGAGACCCAGTACTTC.